A selection of T cell receptor beta chains follows, all from one sample in a study of cytomegalovirus exposure and HLA in healthy donors. TCRdb keeps only in-frame clones here, not all; method: immunoSEQ multiplex PCR. The table shows 200,000 to 300,000 clones, with around 88% occurring only once. Sequenced: PBMCs. The origin of the receptors is a woman in her twenties or thirties in good health and CMV-seropositive. Both conserved end residues are part of each CDR3. D genes are given only for firm matches. Where a row states a size, it is once, few, many or the class of an expanded clone; other rows omit it.

v_call,d_call,j_call,clone_size,cdr3_nt,cdr3_aa
TRBV18,.,TRBJ2-2,.,TGTGCCAGCTCACCCCCTAGCCAGAACACCGGGGAGCTGTTTTTT,CASSPPSQNTGELFF
TRBV6-5,TRBD1,TRBJ2-1,.,TGTGCCAGCAGTTACAAGGGACAGCACAATGAGCAGTTCTTC,CASSYKGQHNEQFF
TRBV6-4,.,TRBJ1-1,few,TGTGCCAGCAGTGCTGAGGGTTTTGGCACTGAAGCTTTCTTT,CASSAEGFGTEAFF
TRBV6-5,TRBD2,TRBJ2-5,.,TGTGCCAGCAGCAGACTAGCGGGAACTCAAGAGACCCAGTACTTC,CASSRLAGTQETQYF
TRBV28,TRBD1,TRBJ2-7,.,TGTGCCAGCAGTTCCGGGACAGGTCCCTACGAGCAGTACTTC,CASSSGTGPYEQYF
TRBV27,TRBD2,TRBJ2-1,.,TGTGCCAGCAGGACAACCGGAGCGGGACTACTCGACAATGAGCAGTTCTTC,CASRTTGAGLLDNEQFF
TRBV30,TRBD2,TRBJ2-7,.,TGTGCCTGGAGTCTAACTAGCGGAATCTACGAGCAGTACTTC,CAWSLTSGIYEQYF
TRBV6-5,TRBD2,TRBJ2-1,.,TGTGCCAGCAGTTCCCGGGGACTAGCGGGAGGCAATGAGCAGTTCTTC,CASSSRGLAGGNEQFF
TRBV28,.,TRBJ2-1,once,TGTGCCACCTTGAGCTCCTACAATGAGCAGTTCTTC,CATLSSYNEQFF
TRBV4-1,.,TRBJ1-1,.,TGCGCCAGCAGTCGACCAGCGGGGGGTATCAACACTGAAGCTTTCTTT,CASSRPAGGINTEAFF
TRBV5-6,.,TRBJ2-2,.,TGTGCCAGCAGCCTTTTCGCGGGAAAAATCGGGGAGCTGTTTTTT,CASSLFAGKIGELFF
TRBV10-2,.,TRBJ1-4,.,TGCGCCAGCAGTGAGTGGAGGGAAAAGGAAAAACTGTTTTTT,CASSEWREKEKLFF
TRBV14,.,TRBJ2-7,.,TGTGCCAGCAGCCTTGTTACCGGTTCCTACGAGCAGTACTTC,CASSLVTGSYEQYF
TRBV11-2,TRBD2,TRBJ2-1,.,TGTGCCAGCAGCCCGGGACTAGCGGGAAACAATGAGCAGTTCTTC,CASSPGLAGNNEQFF
TRBV4-1,.,TRBJ1-5,few,TGCGCCAGCAGCCAAGGGACTTATAATCAGCCCCAGCATTTT,CASSQGTYNQPQHF
TRBV11-3,TRBD1,TRBJ2-7,.,TGTGCCAGCAGCCCCAGGGGGCCCTCCTACGAGCAGTACTTC,CASSPRGPSYEQYF
TRBV10-3,.,TRBJ1-5,.,TGTGCCATCAGTGAGCTGGCGGACTATCAGCCCCAGCATTTT,CAISELADYQPQHF
TRBV6-5,.,TRBJ1-1,.,TGTGCCAGCAGTTACTCTTCCTCGACAGTCCAAATTGAAGCTTTCTTT,CASSYSSSTVQIEAFF
TRBV6-6,.,TRBJ1-4,.,TGTGCCAGCGGAGAAAGTGATGAAAAACTGTTTTTT,CASGESDEKLFF
TRBV28,.,TRBJ1-1,.,TGTGCCAGCAGTTTTTGGGGCCTGAACACTGAAGCTTTCTTT,CASSFWGLNTEAFF
TRBV27,.,TRBJ2-1,.,TGTGCCAGGGGGAGGTCGGTAACAGGTGAGCAGTTCTTC,CARGRSVTGEQFF
TRBV7-9,.,TRBJ2-2,.,TGTGCCAGCAGCTACGATTACTCCGGGGTTAGACCCACCGGGGAGCTGTTTTTT,CASSYDYSGVRPTGELFF
TRBV5-1,.,TRBJ1-4,.,TGCGCCAGCAGCTTTGGGGAGGCAACTAATGAAAAACTGTTTTTT,CASSFGEATNEKLFF
TRBV7-9,TRBD1,TRBJ1-1,.,TGTGCCAGCAGCGCCCCGAGGACAGGGTTCACTGAAGCTTTCTTT,CASSAPRTGFTEAFF
TRBV30,TRBD2,TRBJ2-5,.,TGTGCCTGGAGTGATCGGGGGGGAGAGACCCAGTACTTC,CAWSDRGGETQYF
TRBV29-1,TRBD2,TRBJ2-1,.,TGCAGCGTGTCTTCCCCTAGCGGGAGCTCCTACAATGAGCAGTTCTTC,CSVSSPSGSSYNEQFF
TRBV11-2,.,TRBJ2-5,.,TGTGCCAGCAGCTTAGTGGGTTTCGGAGGTTTAGAGGAGACCCAGTACTTC,CASSLVGFGGLEETQYF
TRBV5-1,.,TRBJ2-1,.,TGCGCCAGCAGCTCGGGGGAGAGGGAGCAGTTCTTC,CASSSGEREQFF
TRBV7-9,.,TRBJ1-2,.,TGTGCCAGCAGCCCTTCCAGCGGCCTCTATGGCTACACCTTC,CASSPSSGLYGYTF
TRBV7-9,.,TRBJ1-1,once,TGTGCCAGCAGCCCAGGGTTCACTGAAGCTTTCTTT,CASSPGFTEAFF
TRBV5-1,.,TRBJ2-3,.,TGCGCCAGCAGCTTGGAGGGACTCGAACTCACAGATACGCAGTATTTT,CASSLEGLELTDTQYF
TRBV30,TRBD2,TRBJ2-1,.,TGTGCCTGGAGCAGACCCCGGCTAGCGGGGTACAATGAGCAGTTCTTC,CAWSRPRLAGYNEQFF
TRBV18,.,TRBJ2-2,.,TGTGCCAGCTCACCGACCGGGACAATGGTCATTGGGGAGCTGTTTTTT,CASSPTGTMVIGELFF
TRBV10-2,.,TRBJ1-1,once,TGCGCCACCCTCATACCCGGGGGGACCGAAGCTTTCTTT,CATLIPGGTEAFF
TRBV5-1,TRBD1,TRBJ2-7,.,TGCGCCAGCAGCCCGGGACAGAGCTTCTACGAGCAGTACTTC,CASSPGQSFYEQYF
TRBV4-1,TRBD2,TRBJ2-2,.,TGCGCCAGCAGCCGGGGGGAGGGCTACACCGGGGAGCTGTTTTTT,CASSRGEGYTGELFF
TRBV28,TRBD2,TRBJ2-7,.,TGTGCCAGCAGTCCGGGACTAGCGGAGCACTACGAGCAGTACTTC,CASSPGLAEHYEQYF
TRBV5-1,TRBD2,TRBJ2-1,.,TGCGCCAGCAGCTTGTTTGGTACTAGCGGCTCCTACAATGAGCAGTTCTTC,CASSLFGTSGSYNEQFF
TRBV27,.,TRBJ2-1,.,TGTGCCAGCAGTCCCGCTAATAGCGGCTCTCACTCCTACAATGAGCAGTTCTTC,CASSPANSGSHSYNEQFF
TRBV27,.,TRBJ2-7,.,TGTGCCAGCAGTTCCCTTGGGGGGAGGACCTACGAGCAGTACTTC,CASSSLGGRTYEQYF
TRBV5-1,TRBD2,TRBJ2-1,once,TGCGCCAGCAGCACCATAGCGGGAGGTGAGCAGTTCTTC,CASSTIAGGEQFF
TRBV30,.,TRBJ1-3,few,TGTGCCTGGACCCCGACTTGGGGGCACTCTGGAAACACCATATATTTT,CAWTPTWGHSGNTIYF
TRBV29-1,TRBD1,TRBJ2-7,once,TGCAGCGTTGAGACAGGGGGCTACGAGCAGTACTTC,CSVETGGYEQYF
TRBV5-1,TRBD2,TRBJ2-3,.,TGCGCCAGCAGCCCAGCGGGAGGGATGCCAGATACGCAGTATTTT,CASSPAGGMPDTQYF
TRBV5-1,.,TRBJ1-2,.,TGCGCCAGCACCCCCGGGTGGGAGGCCTATGGCTACACCTTC,CASTPGWEAYGYTF
TRBV11-3,TRBD2,TRBJ2-1,.,TGTGCCAGCAGCTTAGAGGGACTAGCGGTTTACAATGAGCAGTTCTTC,CASSLEGLAVYNEQFF
TRBV19,TRBD1,TRBJ1-5,.,TGTGCCAGTAGTATATGGCAGGGGGTCGGCACTCAGCCCCAGCATTTT,CASSIWQGVGTQPQHF
TRBV13,TRBD2,TRBJ2-7,.,TGTGCCAGCAGCTTAGGGTTTGAGGGGACTAGCGCCTACGAGCAGTACTTC,CASSLGFEGTSAYEQYF
TRBV4-1,.,TRBJ1-2,.,TGCGCCAGCAGCCAAGGAGCCCCAAGCGCGAGTAACTATGGCTACACCTTC,CASSQGAPSASNYGYTF
TRBV2,.,TRBJ1-5,.,TGTGCCAGTTCGGCCGTCACCGGGACACGGGATCAGCCCCAGCATTTT,CASSAVTGTRDQPQHF
TRBV9,.,TRBJ1-1,.,TGTGCCAGCAGCGTAGTGGGGGGGAACACTGAAGCTTTCTTT,CASSVVGGNTEAFF
TRBV5-4,.,TRBJ2-1,.,TGTGCCAGCAGCTTGAATCGTAACAATGAGCAGTTCTTC,CASSLNRNNEQFF
TRBV2,TRBD1,TRBJ1-1,.,TGTGCCAGCACCTGGGGACAGCGGAACACTGAAGCTTTCTTT,CASTWGQRNTEAFF